The 7 T cell receptor beta chains in this list originate from one sample, sequenced in a study of glioma-infiltrating T cells after dendritic cell vaccination. Sequencing used immunoSEQ multiplex PCR; TCRdb keeps in-frame clones, though not all of them. The profile shows about 36,000 clones, 70% to 85% of them singletons. The material sequenced was blood, taken before dendritic cell vaccination. These receptors originate from a human donor with glioblastoma.

The gene calls are TRBV9 and TRBJ2-3, with 7 nucleotides matching TRBD2. Per germline, CDR1 SGDLS and CDR2 YYNGEE. CDR3 length: 17 residues. V lost 2 bases, J lost 1 base, and 10 bases stayed unmatched. CDR3 coding DNA: TGTGCCAGCAGCGTCCTCAGTGGGGGGGGAGGCACAGATACGCAGTATTTT. It translates to CASSVLSGGGGTDTQYF.

Worth noting for this clone: The same CDR3 can be traced to other DNA sequences in this sample. The DNA of the CDR3 is TGCGCCAGCAGCCAAGTCGCCAAACTGAGGACAGGAGGCTACGAGCAGTACTTC. Protein product: CASSQVAKLRTGGYEQYF. The J gene is TRBJ2-7, the V gene TRBV4-3, with TRBD1 matching over 7 bases. The CDR3 sequence is 18 residues long. V shed 1 base, J shed 3 bases, and the junction held 15 bases outside the gene matches. CDR1 is LGHNA and CDR2 is YSLEER in the germline V gene.

This chain uses TRBV7-3 with TRBJ2-3; tentatively, D is TRBD2 (6 bases). Germline values: CDR1 SGHTA, CDR2 FQGTGA. V lost 2 bases to trimming and J lost 3 bases, with 12 bases between them. The CDR3 has 15 residues. The CDR3 DNA reads as TGTGCCAGCAGCTTACCCGGGGGAGAGACAGATACGCAGTATTTT. Its translation: CASSLPGGETDTQYF. Full variable domain (rest looked up from reference TRBV7-3 and TRBJ2-3): GAGVSQTPSNKVTEKGKYVELRCDPISGHTALYWYRQSLGQGPEFLIYFQGTGAADDSGLPNDRFFAVRPEGSVSTLKIQRTERGDSAVYLCASSLPGGETDTQYFGPGTRLTVL.

The chain employs TRBV7-2 and TRBJ1-2; 10 nucleotides line up with TRBD1. V trimming: 3 bases; J trimming: 2 bases; junction bases outside the gene matches: 9. The V gene's germline CDR1 is SGHTA and CDR2 FQGNSA. CDR3 length equals 17 residues. For the CDR3, the DNA is TGTGCCAGCAGCTTCATCCGGGACAGGGGAAAAAACTATGGCTACACCTTC. As protein: CASSFIRDRGKNYGYTF.

This chain connects TRBV5-4 to TRBJ1-2; D is possibly TRBD1 (6 bases). The V gene lost 5 bases and the J gene lost 6 bases, with 11 bases spanning the gap. Germline V lookup: CDR1 SGHNT, CDR2 YYREEE (reference sequence). The CDR3 runs to 12 residues. CDR3 sequence: CASSSSGDGYTF. DNA of the CDR3: TGTGCCAGCAGTTCTTCAGGGGATGGCTACACCTTC.

This clone is a singleton in its sample. DNA of the CDR3: TGCGCCAGCAGCCAAGGGACACTTGGAAACACCATATATTTT. Translation gives CASSQGTLGNTIYF. The V and J genes are TRBV4-3 and TRBJ1-3; tentative D call: TRBD1 (5 bases). The CDR3 runs 14 residues. The germline CDR1 and CDR2 sequences are LGHNA and YSLEER. V was cut by 1 base and J by 3 bases, with 7 bases left in between.

This clone occurred a few times. The rearrangement links TRBV30 to TRBJ1-1, with D unresolved. The length of the CDR3 is 11 residues. Looked up from germline, CDR1 is GTSNPN and CDR2 is SVGIG (reference sequence). The V end was cut by 3 bases, the J end by 3 bases, with 5 bases between. The CDR3 is CAWRAYTEAFF. The DNA of the CDR3 is TGTGCCTGGAGAGCTTACACTGAAGCTTTCTTT.